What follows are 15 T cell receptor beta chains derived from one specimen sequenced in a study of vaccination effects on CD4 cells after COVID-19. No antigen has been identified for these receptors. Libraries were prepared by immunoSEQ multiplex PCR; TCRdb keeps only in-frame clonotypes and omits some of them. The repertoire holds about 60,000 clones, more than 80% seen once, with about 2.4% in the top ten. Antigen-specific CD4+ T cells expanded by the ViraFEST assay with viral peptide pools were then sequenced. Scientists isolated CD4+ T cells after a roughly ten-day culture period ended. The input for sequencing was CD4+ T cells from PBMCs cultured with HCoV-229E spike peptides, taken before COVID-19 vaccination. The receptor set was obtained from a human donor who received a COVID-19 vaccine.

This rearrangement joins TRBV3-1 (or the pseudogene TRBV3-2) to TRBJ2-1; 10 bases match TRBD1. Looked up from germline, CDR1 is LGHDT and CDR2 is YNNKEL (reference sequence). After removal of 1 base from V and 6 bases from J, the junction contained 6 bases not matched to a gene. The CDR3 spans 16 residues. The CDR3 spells CASSQVGQGVCNEQFF. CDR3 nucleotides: TGTGCCAGCAGCCAAGTCGGACAGGGGGTGTGCAATGAGCAGTTCTTC.

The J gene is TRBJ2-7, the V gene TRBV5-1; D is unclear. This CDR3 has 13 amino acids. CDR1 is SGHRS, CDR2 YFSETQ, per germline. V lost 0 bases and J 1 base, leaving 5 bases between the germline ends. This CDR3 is CASSLDGSYEQYV. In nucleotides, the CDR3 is TGCGCCAGCAGCTTGGACGGGTCCTACGAGCAGTACGTC.

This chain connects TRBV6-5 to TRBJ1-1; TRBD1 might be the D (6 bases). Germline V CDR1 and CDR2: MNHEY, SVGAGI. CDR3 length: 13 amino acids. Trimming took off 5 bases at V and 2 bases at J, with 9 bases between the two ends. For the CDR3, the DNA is TGTGCCAGCAGTAAACAGGGTAACACTGAAGCTTTCTTT. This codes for CASSKQGNTEAFF.

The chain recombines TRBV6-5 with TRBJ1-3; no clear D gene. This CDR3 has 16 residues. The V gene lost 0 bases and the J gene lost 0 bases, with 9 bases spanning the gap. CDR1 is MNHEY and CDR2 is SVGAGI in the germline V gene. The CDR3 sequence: CASSYSFASSGNTIYF. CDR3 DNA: TGTGCCAGCAGTTACTCGTTCGCGAGCTCTGGAAACACCATATATTTT.

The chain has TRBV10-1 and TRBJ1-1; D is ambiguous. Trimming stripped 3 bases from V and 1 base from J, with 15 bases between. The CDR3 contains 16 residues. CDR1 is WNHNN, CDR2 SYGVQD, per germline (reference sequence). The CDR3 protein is CASSDFGKEANTEAFF. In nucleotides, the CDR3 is TGCGCCAGCAGTGACTTCGGGAAGGAGGCGAACACTGAAGCTTTCTTT.

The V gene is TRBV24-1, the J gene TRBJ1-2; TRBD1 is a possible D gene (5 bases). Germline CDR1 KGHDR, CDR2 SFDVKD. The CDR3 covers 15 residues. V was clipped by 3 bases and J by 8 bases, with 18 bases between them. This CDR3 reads CATSDPAGTAVGYTF. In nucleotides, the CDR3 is TGTGCCACCAGTGATCCCGCCGGGACCGCGGTCGGCTACACCTTC.

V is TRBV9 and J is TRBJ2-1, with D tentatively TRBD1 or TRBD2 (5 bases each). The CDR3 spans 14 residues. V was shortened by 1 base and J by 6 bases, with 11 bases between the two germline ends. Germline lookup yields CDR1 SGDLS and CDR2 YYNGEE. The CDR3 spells CASSVRTGPNEQFF. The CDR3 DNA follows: TGTGCCAGCAGCGTACGTACGGGGCCCAATGAGCAGTTCTTC.

CDR3 nucleotides: TGTGCCAGCAGCGTCATTGTGGGGGGTAGGCCTAGCACAGATACGCAGTATTTT. It specifies CASSVIVGGRPSTDTQYF. The chain employs TRBV11-2 and TRBJ2-3; TRBD2 is a possible D gene (6 bases). Germline CDR1 SGHAT, CDR2 FQNNGV. V was cut by 5 bases and J by 0 bases, with 21 bases left in between. CDR3 length: 18 amino acids.

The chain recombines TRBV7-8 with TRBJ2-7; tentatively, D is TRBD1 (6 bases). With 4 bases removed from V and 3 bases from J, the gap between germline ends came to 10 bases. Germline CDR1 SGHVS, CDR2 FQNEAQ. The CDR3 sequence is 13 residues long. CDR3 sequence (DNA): TGTGCCAGCAGCTGGAGACAGGACTACGAGCAGTACGTC. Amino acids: CASSWRQDYEQYV.

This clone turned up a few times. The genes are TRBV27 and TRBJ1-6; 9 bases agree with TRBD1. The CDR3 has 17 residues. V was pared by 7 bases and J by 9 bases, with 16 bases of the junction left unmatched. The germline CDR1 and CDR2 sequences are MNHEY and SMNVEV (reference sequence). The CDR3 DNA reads TGTGCCAGCACCCCAATATACCGGGACAGGGCTGGTTCACCCCTCCACTTT. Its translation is CASTPIYRDRAGSPLHF.

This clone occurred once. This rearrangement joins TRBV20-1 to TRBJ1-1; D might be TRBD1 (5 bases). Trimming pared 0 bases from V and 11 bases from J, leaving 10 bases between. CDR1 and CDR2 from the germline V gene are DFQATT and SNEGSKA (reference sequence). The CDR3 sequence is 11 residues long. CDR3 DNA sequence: TGCAGTGCTAGAGAAGGGACTGGCGCTTTCTTT. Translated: CSAREGTGAFF.

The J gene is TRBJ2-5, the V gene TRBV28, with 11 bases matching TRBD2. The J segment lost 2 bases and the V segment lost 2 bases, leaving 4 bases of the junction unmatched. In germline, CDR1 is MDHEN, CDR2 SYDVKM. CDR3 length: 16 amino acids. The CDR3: CASSLTRLAGQETQYF. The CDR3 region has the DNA TGTGCCAGCAGTTTAACCCGACTAGCGGGGCAAGAGACCCAGTACTTC.

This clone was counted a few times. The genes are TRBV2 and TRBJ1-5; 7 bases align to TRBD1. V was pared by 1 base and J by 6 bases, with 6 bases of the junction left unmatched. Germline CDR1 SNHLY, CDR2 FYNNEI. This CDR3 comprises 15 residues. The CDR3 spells CASSEERTGGQPQHF. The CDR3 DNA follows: TGTGCCAGCAGTGAAGAAAGGACAGGCGGTCAGCCCCAGCATTTT.

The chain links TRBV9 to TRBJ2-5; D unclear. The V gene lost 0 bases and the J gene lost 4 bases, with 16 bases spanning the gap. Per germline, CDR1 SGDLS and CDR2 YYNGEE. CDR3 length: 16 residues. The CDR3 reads CASSVGTTTKGETQYF. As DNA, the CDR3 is TGTGCCAGCAGCGTAGGCACGACCACGAAGGGAGAGACCCAGTACTTC.

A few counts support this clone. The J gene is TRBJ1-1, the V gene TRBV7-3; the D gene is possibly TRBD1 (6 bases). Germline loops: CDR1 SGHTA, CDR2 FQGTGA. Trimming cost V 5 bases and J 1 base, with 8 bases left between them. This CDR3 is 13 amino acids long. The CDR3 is CASSLQGNTEAFF. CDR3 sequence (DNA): TGTGCCAGCAGCCTACAGGGGAACACTGAAGCTTTCTTT.